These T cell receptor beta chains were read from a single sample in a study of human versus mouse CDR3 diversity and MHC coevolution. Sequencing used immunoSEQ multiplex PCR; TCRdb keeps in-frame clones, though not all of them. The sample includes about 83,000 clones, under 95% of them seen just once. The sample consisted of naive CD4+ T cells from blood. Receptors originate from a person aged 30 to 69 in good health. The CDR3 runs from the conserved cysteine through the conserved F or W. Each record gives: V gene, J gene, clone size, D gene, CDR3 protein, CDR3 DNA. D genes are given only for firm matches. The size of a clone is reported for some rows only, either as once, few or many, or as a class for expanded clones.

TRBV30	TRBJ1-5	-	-	CAWTADFNQPQHF	TGTGCCTGGACGGCGGATTTTAATCAGCCCCAGCATTTT
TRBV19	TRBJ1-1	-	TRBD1	CASRKGQGQMNTEAFF	TGTGCCAGTAGGAAAGGACAGGGACAAATGAACACTGAAGCTTTCTTT
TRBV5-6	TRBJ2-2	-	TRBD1	CASSLFWTGPNTGELFF	TGTGCCAGCAGCTTATTCTGGACAGGGCCTAACACCGGGGAGCTGTTTTTT
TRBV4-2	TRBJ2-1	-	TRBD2	CASSQLGGAYPDEQFF	TGTGCCAGCAGCCAACTCGGGGGGGCCTATCCGGATGAGCAGTTCTTC
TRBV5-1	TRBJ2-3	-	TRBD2	CASSLRGGSPDTQYF	TGCGCCAGCAGCCTGCGGGGGGGAAGCCCAGATACGCAGTATTTT
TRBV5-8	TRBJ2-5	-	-	CASPAGAKQETQYF	TGTGCCAGCCCGGCAGGGGCGAAACAAGAGACCCAGTACTTC
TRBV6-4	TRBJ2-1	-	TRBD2	CASSDSGGGRYNEQFF	TGTGCCAGCAGTGACTCGGGCGGGGGGCGCTACAATGAGCAGTTCTTC
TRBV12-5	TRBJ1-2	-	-	CASGLGTPGGYTF	TGTGCTAGTGGTTTGGGCACTCCAGGGGGCTACACCTTC
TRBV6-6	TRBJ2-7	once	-	CASRFQGFSYEQYF	TGTGCCAGCAGATTTCAGGGTTTCTCCTACGAGCAGTACTTC
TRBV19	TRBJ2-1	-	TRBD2	CASSNGLLAGGHNEQFF	TGTGCCAGTAGCAATGGTCTTTTAGCGGGAGGGCACAATGAGCAGTTCTTC
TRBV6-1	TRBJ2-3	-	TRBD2	CASRGTSENAQYF	TGTGCCAGCAGGGGGACTAGCGAAAATGCGCAGTATTTT
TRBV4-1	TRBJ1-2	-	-	CASSQDVPAGVVYGYTF	TGCGCCAGCAGCCAAGATGTCCCGGCAGGGGTCGTCTATGGCTACACCTTC
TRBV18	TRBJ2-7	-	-	CASSPGTTYEQYF	TGTGCCAGCTCACCAGGGACAACCTACGAGCAGTACTTC
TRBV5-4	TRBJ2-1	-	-	CASSSEGVSYNEQFF	TGTGCCAGCAGCTCGGAAGGGGTCTCCTACAATGAGCAGTTCTTC
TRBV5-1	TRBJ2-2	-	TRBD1	CASSVTGNAPGELFF	TGCGCCAGCAGCGTGACAGGGAACGCTCCCGGGGAGCTGTTTTTT
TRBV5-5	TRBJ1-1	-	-	CASSLSAVVNTEAFF	TGTGCCAGCAGCTTGAGTGCAGTTGTGAACACTGAAGCTTTCTTT
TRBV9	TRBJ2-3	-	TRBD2	CASSSRLAGDLDTQYF	TGTGCCAGCAGCTCCCGACTAGCGGGGGATCTAGATACGCAGTATTTT
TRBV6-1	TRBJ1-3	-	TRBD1	CASSEKLGTGPGNTIYF	TGTGCCAGCAGTGAAAAGCTTGGGACAGGACCTGGAAACACCATATATTTT
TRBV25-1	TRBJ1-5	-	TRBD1	CASSGQGSNQPQHF	TGTGCCAGCTCCGGACAGGGAAGCAATCAGCCCCAGCATTTT
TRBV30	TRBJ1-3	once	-	CAWRAGRNSGNTIYF	TGTGCCTGGAGAGCGGGACGTAACTCTGGAAACACCATATATTTT
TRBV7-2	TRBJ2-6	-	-	CASSLGVNVLTF	TGTGCCAGCAGCTTAGGCGTCAACGTCCTGACTTTC
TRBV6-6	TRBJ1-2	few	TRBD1	CASSSITGGAGYTF	TGTGCCAGCAGTTCAATCACAGGGGGCGCTGGCTACACCTTC
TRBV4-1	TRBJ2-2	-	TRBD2	CASRTSGGRAGELFF	TGCGCCAGCAGAACTAGCGGGGGGCGGGCCGGGGAACTGTTTTTT
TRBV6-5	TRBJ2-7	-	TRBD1	CVGQGAPYEQYF	TGCGTTGGACAGGGGGCTCCCTACGAGCAGTACTTC